This T cell receptor (beta chain) comes out of a study of blood T cell repertoires in COVID-19. For the study at large: COVID-19 samples from acute and convalescent phases originated in the United States, Italy and Spain. Sample material is recorded as cDNA or gDNA derived from T cells, B-cell-depleted T cells, or PBMCs.

CDR3 length: 13 amino acids. Trimming stripped 1 base from V and 5 bases from J, with 3 bases between. Per the germline V gene, CDR1 is SGHAT and CDR2 is FQDESV (reference sequence). Seattle researchers signed up patients amid active infection and tracked them longitudinally. Per the original data handling: Amplification from reference gene primers served as the basis for estimated nucleated cell counts. The data were produced by immunoSEQ multiplex PCR, yet TCRdb's version contains in-frame clones alone and is incomplete. V and J calls and clone size are copied from that table; D and trimming were computed from the DNA. The data hold a few hundred thousand clones, with more than 70% observed a single time.

The sample consisted of peripheral blood. This clonotype originated in a young woman with COVID-19, enrolled during active disease. The rearrangement links TRBV11-1 to TRBJ2-6, with D unresolved. CDR3 nucleotides: TGTGCCAGCAGCTTAGACTGGGCCAACGTCCTGACTTTC. Residues: CASSLDWANVLTF.